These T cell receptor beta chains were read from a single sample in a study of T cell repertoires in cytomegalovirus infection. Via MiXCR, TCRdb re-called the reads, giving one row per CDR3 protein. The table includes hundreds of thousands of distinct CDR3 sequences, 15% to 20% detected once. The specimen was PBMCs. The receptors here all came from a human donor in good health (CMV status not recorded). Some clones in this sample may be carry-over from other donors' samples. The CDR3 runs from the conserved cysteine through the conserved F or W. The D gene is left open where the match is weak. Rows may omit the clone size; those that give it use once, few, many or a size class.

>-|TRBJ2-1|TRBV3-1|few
TGTGCCAGCAGCCAAGATCGGCGGCCGAATGAGCAGTTCTTC
CASSQDRRPNEQFF
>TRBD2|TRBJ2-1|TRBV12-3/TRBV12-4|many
TGTGCCAGCAGTTTTGGTACTAGCGGGGGGCGTGAGCAGTTCTTC
CASSFGTSGGREQFF
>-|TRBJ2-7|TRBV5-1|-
TGCGCCAGCAGCTTGGGAAGGTTCGAGCAGTACTTC
CASSLGRFEQYF
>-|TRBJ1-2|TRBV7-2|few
TGTGCCAGCAGCTTAGTCAGGGGAGCTAACTATGGCTACACCTTC
CASSLVRGANYGYTF
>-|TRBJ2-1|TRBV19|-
TGTGCCAGTAGTATAGTAGACACGTCCGATGAGCAGTTCTTC
CASSIVDTSDEQFF
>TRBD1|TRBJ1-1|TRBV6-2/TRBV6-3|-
TGTGCCACCCAAGACAGGGGGCACAGGAACACTGAAGCTTTCTTT
CATQDRGHRNTEAFF
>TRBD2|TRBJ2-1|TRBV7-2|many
TGTGCCAGCAGCTCCCCCTATGCCCCCGGGAGCGGGGCATATGAGCAGTTCTTC
CASSSPYAPGSGAYEQFF
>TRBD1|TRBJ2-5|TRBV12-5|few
TGTGCTAGTGCTTCCGGGACAGGGGTCGAGACCCAGTACTTC
CASASGTGVETQYF
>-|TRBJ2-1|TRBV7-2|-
TGTGCCAGCGGCGTAGGGATTACTCGGGAGCAGTTCTTC
CASGVGITREQFF
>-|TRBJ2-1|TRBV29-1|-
TGCAGCGTTGAAAGGACTCCGCTTGAGCAGTTCTTC
CSVERTPLEQFF
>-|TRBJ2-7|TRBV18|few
TGTGCCAGCTCCCCAGAGCTAGGCCCCTACGAGCAGTACTTC
CASSPELGPYEQYF
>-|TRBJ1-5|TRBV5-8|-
TGTGCCAGCAGCTTCACGGGGCAGGGCAATCAGCCCCAGCATTTT
CASSFTGQGNQPQHF
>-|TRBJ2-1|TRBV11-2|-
TGTGCCAGCTATCACCTTAAGGGATGGGCTTTGGATGAGCAGTTCTTC
CASYHLKGWALDEQFF
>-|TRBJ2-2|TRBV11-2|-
TGTGCCAGCAGCTTTTTTAGTACTCGAAGCAACACCGGGGAGCTGTTTTTT
CASSFFSTRSNTGELFF
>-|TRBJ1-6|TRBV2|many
TGTGCCAGGCAGCGGGAGAGCTCCTATAATTCACCCCTCCACTTT
CARQRESSYNSPLHF
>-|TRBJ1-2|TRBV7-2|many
TGTGCCAGCAGCTTAGTGGGCCAGGGTATTGGCTACACCTTC
CASSLVGQGIGYTF
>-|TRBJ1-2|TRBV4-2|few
TGTGCCAGCAGCCACCCCATCGGGACCGTCCCCTATGGCTACACCTTC
CASSHPIGTVPYGYTF
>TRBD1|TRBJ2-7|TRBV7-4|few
TGTGCCAGCAGGACCGGGACAGTCTCCTACGAGCAGTACTTC
CASRTGTVSYEQYF
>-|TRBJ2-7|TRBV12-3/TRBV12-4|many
TGTGCCAGCAGTTTGGCGGGAAAAGGCTACGAGCAGTACTTC
CASSLAGKGYEQYF
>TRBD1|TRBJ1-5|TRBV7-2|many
TGTGCCAGCAGCTTAGTGGGGACAGGGAATCAGCCCCAGCATTTT
CASSLVGTGNQPQHF
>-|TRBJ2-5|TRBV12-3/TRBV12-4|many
TGTGCCAGCAGTTTTGCGGAGCTGGCAGAGACCCAGTACTTC
CASSFAELAETQYF
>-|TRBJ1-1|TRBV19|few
TGTGCCAGTAGTCTGCGGCTAGGGGCCCTGGTTGGTACTGAAGCTTTCTTT
CASSLRLGALVGTEAFF
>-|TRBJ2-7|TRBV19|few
TGTGCCAGTACAACCCGGGACGGGACATACGAGCAGTACTTC
CASTTRDGTYEQYF
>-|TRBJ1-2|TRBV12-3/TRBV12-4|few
TGTGCCAGCAACCTACAGGGATATGGCTACACCTTC
CASNLQGYGYTF
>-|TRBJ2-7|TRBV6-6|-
TGTGCCAGCAGCTACCCGGACAGCACCTACGAGCAGTACTTC
CASSYPDSTYEQYF
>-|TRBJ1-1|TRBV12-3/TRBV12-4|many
TGTGCCAGCAGTTCCGGCACGGAGGTAAAAGCTTTCTTT
CASSSGTEVKAFF